These T cell receptor beta chains were read from a single sample in a study of cytomegalovirus exposure and HLA in healthy donors. This table comes from immunoSEQ multiplex PCR, and its TCRdb copy is limited to in-frame clones, with some not included. The data hold about 140,000 clones, with under 70% observed a single time. Sequenced input: PBMCs. All receptors derive from a woman aged 55-70 years in good health and CMV-seronegative. Each CDR3 is given with its conserved first and last residue. A D gene is named only where the DNA matches it firmly. The size field is filled for only some rows; it gives once, few, many or a size class.

size: .; length: 15; D: TRBD2; J: TRBJ2-3; V: TRBV28; DNA: TGTGCCAGCCAGGTGGGGGGAGGGTACACAGATACGCAGTATTTT; CDR3: CASQVGGGYTDTQYF
size: .; length: 14; D: TRBD2; J: TRBJ2-2; V: TRBV5-4; DNA: TGTGCCAGCTTAGCGGGGGGGAAGACCGGGGAGCTGTTTTTT; CDR3: CASLAGGKTGELFF
size: .; length: 15; D: .; J: TRBJ1-2; V: TRBV2; DNA: TGTGCCAGCAGTGAATGGGGTGGGGCAAACTATGGCTACACCTTC; CDR3: CASSEWGGANYGYTF
size: few; length: 13; D: TRBD1; J: TRBJ1-5; V: TRBV28; DNA: TGTGCCAGTGACAGGGTATTCCAACAGCCCCAGCATTTT; CDR3: CASDRVFQQPQHF
size: .; length: 13; D: .; J: TRBJ2-1; V: TRBV7-9; DNA: TGTGCCAGCAGCTTAGAGGGAGGTGGTGAGCAGTTCTTC; CDR3: CASSLEGGGEQFF
size: .; length: 12; D: .; J: TRBJ2-3; V: TRBV11-2; DNA: TGTGCCAGCAGCCGGCTTACAGGTTGGGAGTATTTT; CDR3: CASSRLTGWEYF
size: few; length: 13; D: .; J: TRBJ1-1; V: TRBV2; DNA: TGTGCCAGCAACAACCTCAGGGACACTGAAGCTTTCTTT; CDR3: CASNNLRDTEAFF
size: .; length: 14; D: TRBD2; J: TRBJ2-5; V: TRBV5-1; DNA: TGCGCCAGCAGTCCAGCGGGGGGGCAAGAGACCCAGTACTTC; CDR3: CASSPAGGQETQYF
size: once; length: 15; D: TRBD1; J: TRBJ1-5; V: TRBV2; DNA: TGTGCCAGCAGCAAGGACAGGGGTTCGTATCAGCCCCAGCATTTT; CDR3: CASSKDRGSYQPQHF
size: .; length: 15; D: TRBD1; J: TRBJ2-3; V: TRBV19; DNA: TGTGCCAGTAGTCCCGTCCTGACAGGGACAGATACGCAGTATTTT; CDR3: CASSPVLTGTDTQYF
size: .; length: 16; D: .; J: TRBJ2-3; V: TRBV28; DNA: TGTGCCAGCAGTTTAACCCCCATGGCGGGGAAAGATACGCAGTATTTT; CDR3: CASSLTPMAGKDTQYF
size: .; length: 15; D: TRBD1; J: TRBJ2-6; V: TRBV5-8; DNA: TGTGCCAGCAGGCTGACAGGGACCTGGGCCAACGTCCTGACTTTC; CDR3: CASRLTGTWANVLTF
size: .; length: 15; D: .; J: TRBJ1-2; V: TRBV5-4; DNA: TGTGCCAGCAGCTTTTCTGGCAGGGGAAACTATGGCTACACCTTC; CDR3: CASSFSGRGNYGYTF
size: .; length: 17; D: .; J: TRBJ2-3; V: TRBV18; DNA: TGTGCCAGCTCACACGTTACCTCAGGGCCGCCGAGGGATACGCAGTATTTT; CDR3: CASSHVTSGPPRDTQYF
size: .; length: 13; D: .; J: TRBJ2-1; V: TRBV7-2; DNA: TGTGCCAGCAGCTCGCAAACTTACAATGAGCAGTTCTTC; CDR3: CASSSQTYNEQFF
size: .; length: 15; D: TRBD2; J: TRBJ2-3; V: TRBV6-1; DNA: TGTGCCAGCAGGGCTAGCGGGCTCAACACAGATACGCAGTATTTT; CDR3: CASRASGLNTDTQYF
size: few; length: 15; D: .; J: TRBJ1-1; V: TRBV7-8; DNA: TGTGCCAGCAGCTTAGCGCTCGGGGTTAGCACTGAAGCTTTCTTT; CDR3: CASSLALGVSTEAFF
size: .; length: 16; D: .; J: TRBJ1-3; V: TRBV19; DNA: TGTGCCAGTAGTATCGGAACGGGGGGGTACGGAAACACCATATATTTT; CDR3: CASSIGTGGYGNTIYF
size: .; length: 15; D: TRBD2; J: TRBJ2-2; V: TRBV28; DNA: TGTGCCAGCAGTTTAGTAGCGGGTCTCACCGGGGAGCTGTTTTTT; CDR3: CASSLVAGLTGELFF
size: .; length: 15; D: TRBD1; J: TRBJ2-7; V: TRBV27; DNA: TGTGCCAGCAGTTTTCAGGGACAGGGACGCTACGAGCAGTACTTC; CDR3: CASSFQGQGRYEQYF
size: .; length: 13; D: .; J: TRBJ2-2; V: TRBV11-3; DNA: TGTGCCAGCACCGGGGTCCCGGGCGGGGAGCTGTTTTTT; CDR3: CASTGVPGGELFF
size: .; length: 15; D: .; J: TRBJ2-5; V: TRBV19; DNA: TGTGCCAGTAGTTCCGGGACAAACGCGGGCGAGACCCAGTACTTC; CDR3: CASSSGTNAGETQYF
size: .; length: 14; D: .; J: TRBJ1-5; V: TRBV19; DNA: TGTGCCAGTGCAACCGGGACATTAGGGAAGCCCCAGCATTTT; CDR3: CASATGTLGKPQHF
size: .; length: 17; D: TRBD1; J: TRBJ1-2; V: TRBV5-1; DNA: TGCGCCAGCAGCTTGTACACAGGGGGCTCCACTAACTATGGCTACACCTTC; CDR3: CASSLYTGGSTNYGYTF
size: .; length: 17; D: TRBD2; J: TRBJ2-7; V: TRBV19; DNA: TGTGCCAGTAGCCTCTCCTCCGGGACTACCAGGTCCTACGAGCAGTACTTC; CDR3: CASSLSSGTTRSYEQYF
size: .; length: 14; D: TRBD1; J: TRBJ2-3; V: TRBV5-8; DNA: TGTGCCAGCAGCTTCGACAGGGGAACAGATACGCAGTATTTT; CDR3: CASSFDRGTDTQYF
size: .; length: 13; D: TRBD1; J: TRBJ1-2; V: TRBV5-4; DNA: TGTGCCAGCAGCTTGACAGGGGAGCGAGGCTACACCTTC; CDR3: CASSLTGERGYTF
size: .; length: 13; D: .; J: TRBJ1-6; V: TRBV7-9; DNA: TGTGCCAGCAGCTCCTTTTTATATTCACCCCTCCACTTT; CDR3: CASSSFLYSPLHF
size: .; length: 15; D: .; J: TRBJ1-1; V: TRBV7-9; DNA: TGTTCCAGCAGCTTGGCGACAGGCCTGAACACTGAAGCTTTCTTT; CDR3: CSSSLATGLNTEAFF
size: once; length: 17; D: TRBD2; J: TRBJ2-3; V: TRBV28; DNA: TGTGCCAGCAGTCCCGGCTTACTAGCGGGAGTGGTAGGTACGCAGTATTTT; CDR3: CASSPGLLAGVVGTQYF
size: .; length: 17; D: TRBD1; J: TRBJ2-7; V: TRBV5-1; DNA: TGCGCCAGCAGCTCCGGTCCGGGACAGGGGGGCTCCTACGAGCAGTACTTC; CDR3: CASSSGPGQGGSYEQYF
size: few; length: 15; D: .; J: TRBJ2-1; V: TRBV7-8; DNA: TGTGCCAGCAGACGCGGGTCCAGCTCCTACAATGAGCAGTTCTTC; CDR3: CASRRGSSSYNEQFF
size: .; length: 15; D: .; J: TRBJ2-7; V: TRBV1; DNA: TGCACCAGCATTTTTGAGGGCGAAACCCTCTACGAGCAGTACTTC; CDR3: CTSIFEGETLYEQYF
size: .; length: 16; D: TRBD2; J: TRBJ2-3; V: TRBV5-4; DNA: TGTGCCAGCAGCTACCCGACTAGCGGGAGAGGGAATACGCAGTATTTT; CDR3: CASSYPTSGRGNTQYF
size: few; length: 14; D: .; J: TRBJ2-5; V: TRBV4-2; DNA: TGTGCCAGCAGCCAGATTAGCAGTCAAGAGACCCAGTACTTC; CDR3: CASSQISSQETQYF
size: .; length: 17; D: .; J: TRBJ1-2; V: TRBV23-1; DNA: TGCGCCAGCAGTCAAGGCGGCAGGGGATCCGCGTTCTATGGCTACACCTTC; CDR3: CASSQGGRGSAFYGYTF
size: .; length: 15; D: TRBD1; J: TRBJ2-2; V: TRBV5-1; DNA: TGCGCCAGCAGCTCGACAGGGATGAACACCGGGGAGCTGTTTTTT; CDR3: CASSSTGMNTGELFF
size: .; length: 11; D: .; J: TRBJ2-3; V: TRBV7-2; DNA: TGTGCCAGCCCGTCAGAAGATACGCAGTATTTT; CDR3: CASPSEDTQYF
size: .; length: 20; D: .; J: TRBJ1-3; V: TRBV19; DNA: TGTGCCAGTAGTTCAACACGATACGACTCGAAGGGGCTCTCTGGAAACACCATATATTTT; CDR3: CASSSTRYDSKGLSGNTIYF
size: .; length: 11; D: .; J: TRBJ1-1; V: TRBV18; DNA: TGTGCCAGCTCACCAGCGACTGAAGCTTTCTTT; CDR3: CASSPATEAFF
size: .; length: 15; D: .; J: TRBJ1-6; V: TRBV5-5; DNA: TGTGCCAGCAGCTTCCCACAGGGAGATAATTCACCCCTCCACTTT; CDR3: CASSFPQGDNSPLHF
size: .; length: 15; D: .; J: TRBJ2-2; V: TRBV19; DNA: TGTGCCAGTAGTATAGTCGGCCGGGTTGCCGGGGAGCTGTTTTTT; CDR3: CASSIVGRVAGELFF
size: .; length: 10; D: .; J: TRBJ2-1; V: TRBV6-5; DNA: TGTGCCCTCTCCTACAATGAGCAGTTCTTC; CDR3: CALSYNEQFF